The 23 T cell receptor beta chains presented below share a single source sample, sequenced in a study of blood T cells in healthy people across ages. A sample-barcoded 5' primer and a J-beta primer mix were used in a second PCR of about 6 to 11 cycles. MiXCR, run by TCRdb on the 5' RACE reads, gives a single entry per CDR3 protein. Among 800,000 to 950,000 distinct CDR3 sequences listed, about 28% were seen once. This sample was also put to use in a study of T cells of mothers and their children.

Input material: blood. These receptors all stem from a woman aged 35 to 49 in good health.

The V call is TRBV20-1, the J call TRBJ2-5; no reliable D call. V was cut by 6 bases and J by 4 bases, with 12 bases left in between. The CDR3 covers 12 residues. From germline, CDR1 is DFQATT and CDR2 SNEGSKA (reference sequence). DNA for the CDR3: TGCAGTGCCGCTGGGGATGTAGAGACCCAGTACTTC. This sequence encodes CSAAGDVETQYF.

As concerns this clonotype: A read error is possible here, since a much larger clone lies one base away. The rearrangement links TRBV5-1 to TRBJ2-5, with TRBD2 matching 8 bases. Germline V gene sequence: CDR1 SGHRS, CDR2 YFSETQ. The CDR3 sequence is 16 residues long. The V segment lost 7 bases and the J segment 5 bases; nucleotides outside the gene matches: 16. The CDR3 here is CASGPGGWSGQETQYF. The CDR3 coding sequence is TGCGCCAGCGGCCCGGGGGGGTGGTCAGGCCAGGAGACCCAGTACTTC.

This clonotype has more than one count but fewer than ten. V usage is TRBV2 and J usage is TRBJ2-7; D unclear. V was pared by 10 bases and J by 3 bases, with 16 bases between. Looked up from germline, CDR1 is SNHLY and CDR2 is FYNNEI. The CDR3 consists of 13 residues. CDR3 sequence reads: CATSIQNNYEQYF. Here the CDR3 DNA reads TGTGCCACCTCGATACAGAACAACTACGAGCAGTACTTC.

In this sample, this clonotype turned up many times. This sequence joins TRBV12-3 or TRBV12-4 and TRBJ2-5; D tentatively reads TRBD1 or TRBD2 (5 bases each). V was clipped by 2 bases and J by 4 bases, with 14 bases between them. CDR3 size: 15 residues. CDR3 bases: TGTGCCAGCAGTTTATTTTTGGGACCACGAGAGACCCAGTACTTC. It encodes CASSLFLGPRETQYF.

DNA of the CDR3: TGTGCCAGCAGAACTCGAATCAGGGGTGATGCTTTCTTT. It translates to CASRTRIRGDAFF. V and J are TRBV5-5 and TRBJ1-1; D might be TRBD1 (6 bases). CDR1 SGHKS and CDR2 YYEKEE come from the germline V gene (reference sequence). Between the trimmed V and J ends, which lost 5 bases and 11 bases, there was a span of 19 bases. There are 13 residues in the CDR3.

This clonotype showed up many times. This chain connects TRBV2 to TRBJ2-4, with a weak D call TRBD2 (5 bases). Germline loops: CDR1 SNHLY, CDR2 FYNNEI. CDR3 length equals 14 residues. Trimming stripped 5 bases from V and 2 bases from J, with 10 bases between. CDR3 coding DNA: TGTGCCAGCAGTCCCTTAGCGACCAAAAACATTCAGTACTTC. Its protein product is CASSPLATKNIQYF.

This clonotype showed up just a few times. This chain joins TRBV6-1 and TRBJ1-5; 7 bases are shared with TRBD1. Germline CDR1 is MNHNS and CDR2 is SASEGT. This CDR3 region has 16 residues. Trimming at V came to 9 bases and at J to 3 bases, leaving 14 bases not matched to a gene. The CDR3 bases are TGTGCCAGTGGGTCACCGACAGGGAAAAACAATCAGCCCCAGCATTTT. Amino acids: CASGSPTGKNNQPQHF.

The chain is built from TRBV7-9 and TRBJ2-3; 10 bases are shared with TRBD2. Germline loops: CDR1 SEHNR, CDR2 FQNEAQ (reference sequence). The CDR3 is 18 amino acids. V trimming: 2 bases; J trimming: 10 bases; junction bases outside the gene matches: 18. The CDR3 protein is CASSLSSGAAGGGSAQYF. CDR3 bases: TGTGCCAGCAGCTTAAGTTCTGGAGCAGCGGGGGGGGGCAGTGCGCAGTATTTT.

The rearrangement joins TRBV20-1 to TRBJ1-6; no reliable D call. Per the germline V gene, CDR1 is DFQATT and CDR2 is SNEGSKA (reference sequence). The CDR3 has 15 amino acids. V was shortened by 6 bases and J by 7 bases, with 19 bases between the two germline ends. CDR3 protein: CSAQRRPVGNSPLHF. Here the CDR3 DNA reads TGCAGTGCCCAGAGACGGCCCGTGGGGAATTCACCCCTCCACTTT.

There are many counts of this clonotype. This rearrangement joins TRBV20-1 to TRBJ2-1; D call uncertain. CDR3 length equals 15 residues. V lost 3 bases, J lost 1 base, and 13 bases lay in between. Germline-derived CDR1 and CDR2 are DFQATT and SNEGSKA (reference sequence). The CDR3 sequence is CSASESSKSYNEQFF. The CDR3 coding sequence is TGCAGTGCTAGCGAGTCCTCAAAGTCCTACAATGAGCAGTTCTTC.

About this clonotype itself: A much larger clone differs by one base, so this may be a read error. J is TRBJ2-1 and V is TRBV9; 9 bases match TRBD1. Looked up from germline, CDR1 is SGDLS and CDR2 is YYNGEE. The CDR3 loop spans 13 amino acids. V shed 5 bases, J shed 8 bases, and the junction held 5 bases outside the gene matches. In DNA, the CDR3 is TGTGCCAGCAGGGGGACAGGGCGAGATGAGCAGTTCTTC. Its translation: CASRGTGRDEQFF. The full variable domain, rest sourced from reference TRBV9 and TRBJ2-1, is DSGVTQTPKHLITATGQRVTLRCSPRSGDLSVYWYQQSLDQGLQFLIQYYNGEERAKGNILERFSAQQFPDLHSELNLSSLELGDSALYFCASRGTGRDEQFFGPGTRLTVL.

V usage is TRBV3-1 and J usage is TRBJ2-1, with 9 bases fitting TRBD1. Per germline, CDR1 LGHDT and CDR2 YNNKEL (reference sequence). The V segment lost 2 bases and the J segment 5 bases; nucleotides outside the gene matches: 4. The CDR3 runs to 15 residues. The CDR3 DNA reads TGTGCCAGCAGCCAACGGGACAGGGCCAACAATGAGCAGTTCTTC. It translates to CASSQRDRANNEQFF.

This clonotype was counted between two and nine times. This chain links TRBV7-2 with TRBJ2-2, with D uncertain. Germline values: CDR1 SGHTA, CDR2 FQGNSA. This CDR3 comprises 15 residues. Trimming cost V 2 bases and J 3 bases, with 10 bases left between them. CDR3 bases: TGTGCCAGCAGCTTACGCAGATCCCACACCGGGGAGCTGTTTTTT. This translates into CASSLRRSHTGELFF.

In its sample, this clonotype was seen many times. The V gene is TRBV5-1, the J gene TRBJ1-6; D is unclear. Germline CDR1 and CDR2: SGHRS and YFSETQ. Trimming took 0 bases from V and 6 from J, leaving 10 bases between them. The CDR3 consists of 15 residues. CDR3 DNA: TGCGCCAGCAGCTTGGACGCCGGCGGTAATTCACCCCTCCACTTT. Its protein is CASSLDAGGNSPLHF.

This clonotype was recorded a few times. CDR3: CASSSTGSANEKLFF. CDR3 coding DNA: TGTGCCAGCAGTTCTACAGGGAGCGCTAATGAAAAACTGTTTTTT. The V call is TRBV28, the J call TRBJ1-4, with a weak D call TRBD1 (6 bases). Germline V gene data show CDR1 as MDHEN and CDR2 as SYDVKM. The CDR3 runs 15 residues. Trimming took 4 bases from V and 3 from J, leaving 12 bases between them. Full variable domain (rest looked up from reference TRBV28 and TRBJ1-4): DVKVTQSSRYLVKRTGEKVFLECVQDMDHENMFWYRQDPGLGLRLIYFSYDVKMKEKGDIPEGYSVSREKKERFSLILESASTNQTSMYLCASSSTGSANEKLFFGSGTQLSVL.

J is TRBJ2-1 and V is TRBV20-1; D possibly uses TRBD1 or TRBD2 (6 bases each). The CDR3 is 13 residues long. Germline CDR1 DFQATT, CDR2 SNEGSKA (reference sequence). V lost 6 bases, J lost 4 bases, and 13 bases lay in between. The CDR3 region has the DNA TGCAGTGCCAAGGGGGGTTGGTACAATGAGCAGTTCTTC. Protein: CSAKGGWYNEQFF.

The table lists this clonotype with a few counts. The V gene is TRBV7-2, the J gene TRBJ2-5; D remains ambiguous. Germline-derived CDR1 and CDR2 are SGHTA and FQGNSA. This CDR3 contains 13 residues. Trimming took off 7 bases at V and 0 bases at J, with 9 bases between the two ends. CDR3 sequence reads: CASTGPNQETQYF. Here the CDR3 DNA reads TGTGCCAGCACCGGGCCGAACCAAGAGACCCAGTACTTC.

The chain has TRBV9 and TRBJ2-5, with D perhaps TRBD1 (6 bases). The germline gives CDR1 SGDLS, CDR2 YYNGEE. V lost 3 bases, J lost 1 base, and 10 bases lay in between. The CDR3 consists of 14 residues. The CDR3 DNA is TGTGCCAGCAGCGCGGGGACAATCCAAGAGACCCAGTACTTC. It is translated as CASSAGTIQETQYF. Full variable domain (missing parts from reference TRBV9 and TRBJ2-5): DSGVTQTPKHLITATGQRVTLRCSPRSGDLSVYWYQQSLDQGLQFLIQYYNGEERAKGNILERFSAQQFPDLHSELNLSSLELGDSALYFCASSAGTIQETQYFGPGTRLLVL.

The table lists this clonotype with many counts. The chain couples TRBV5-1 to TRBJ2-7, with a possible D match to TRBD2 (5 bases). V was pared by 0 bases and J by 6 bases, with 7 bases between. This CDR3 contains 12 residues. Germline V gene lookup returns CDR1 SGHRS and CDR2 YFSETQ. CDR3 sequence: CASSLAGSEQYF. As DNA, the CDR3 is TGCGCCAGCAGCTTGGCGGGGTCCGAGCAGTACTTC.

This clonotype was seen only a few times. The chain couples TRBV20-1 to TRBJ1-6; D not certain. The germline V gene has CDR1 DFQATT and CDR2 SNEGSKA (reference sequence). The CDR3 runs 14 residues. The V gene lost 2 bases and the J gene lost 0 bases, with 5 bases spanning the gap. DNA of the CDR3: TGCAGTGCTAGAAGGAGCTCCTATAATTCACCCCTCCACTTT. As protein: CSARRSSYNSPLHF.

This sequence joins TRBV20-1 and TRBJ1-5, with no clear D. The V gene's germline CDR1 is DFQATT and CDR2 SNEGSKA (reference sequence). There are 14 residues in the CDR3. Between the trimmed V and J ends, which lost 5 bases and 0 bases, there was a span of 11 bases. In DNA, the CDR3 is TGCAGTGCTCTGTCCCAGAATAGCAATCAGCCCCAGCATTTT. Protein: CSALSQNSNQPQHF.

This chain connects TRBV7-2 to TRBJ1-1; D is ambiguous. With 2 bases removed from V and 1 base from J, the gap between germline ends came to 8 bases. Per germline, CDR1 SGHTA and CDR2 FQGNSA. CDR3 size: 14 residues. The CDR3 nucleotides read TGTGCCAGCAGCTTAATTTACCCGAACACTGAAGCTTTCTTT. It translates to CASSLIYPNTEAFF.

The table lists this clonotype with a few counts. The chain employs TRBV6-1 and TRBJ2-1, with 7 bases that match TRBD1. V shed 7 bases, J shed 5 bases, and the junction held 11 bases outside the gene matches. The CDR3 has 15 amino acids. Germline V gene lookup returns CDR1 MNHNS and CDR2 SASEGT. The CDR3 here is CASTPYGTANNEQFF. The CDR3 DNA reads TGTGCCAGCACCCCGTATGGGACAGCCAACAATGAGCAGTTCTTC.